What follows is one T cell receptor (beta chain) and its context. The record originates from a study of shared clonotypes between healthy human individuals. CDR1 and CDR2 from the germline V gene are MDHEN and SYDVKM. The V and J ends lost 1 base and 0 bases respectively, with 22 bases between them. This CDR3 spans 20 amino acids. Naive CD8 cells comprised CD45RO-negative, CCR7-positively selected cells, excluding terminally differentiated effector memory CD45RA+ cells. Produced via immunoSEQ multiplex PCR; TCRdb's table is partial and in-frame only. Found here are about 700,000 clones, under 95% of them singletons; the top ten hold about 24%.

Sample: naive CD8+ T cells sorted from blood. This sequence joins TRBV28 and TRBJ1-5; D might be TRBD1 (5 bases). This sequence originates from a man younger than 45 in good health. The CDR3 here is CASSLFTDSGPVLSNQPQHF. CDR3 DNA sequence: TGTGCCAGCAGTTTATTCACAGACAGTGGTCCCGTACTTAGCAATCAGCCCCAGCATTTT.